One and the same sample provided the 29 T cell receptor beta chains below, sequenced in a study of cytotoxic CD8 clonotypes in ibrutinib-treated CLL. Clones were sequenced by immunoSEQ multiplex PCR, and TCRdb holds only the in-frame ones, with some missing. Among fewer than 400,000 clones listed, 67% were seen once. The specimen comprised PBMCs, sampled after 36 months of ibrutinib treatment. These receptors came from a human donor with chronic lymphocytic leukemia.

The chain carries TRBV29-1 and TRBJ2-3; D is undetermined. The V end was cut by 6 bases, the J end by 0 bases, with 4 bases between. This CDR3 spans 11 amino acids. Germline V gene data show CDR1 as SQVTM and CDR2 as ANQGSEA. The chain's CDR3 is CSVSSTDTQYF. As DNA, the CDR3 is TGCAGCGTCTCCAGCACAGATACGCAGTATTTT.

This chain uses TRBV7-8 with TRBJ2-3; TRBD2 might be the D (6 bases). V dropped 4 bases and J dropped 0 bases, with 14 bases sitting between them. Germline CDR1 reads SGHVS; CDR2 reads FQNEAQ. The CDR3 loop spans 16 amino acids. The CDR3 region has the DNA TGTGCCAGCAGCTCGGAACTAGCACCTAGCACAGATACGCAGTATTTT. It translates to CASSSELAPSTDTQYF.

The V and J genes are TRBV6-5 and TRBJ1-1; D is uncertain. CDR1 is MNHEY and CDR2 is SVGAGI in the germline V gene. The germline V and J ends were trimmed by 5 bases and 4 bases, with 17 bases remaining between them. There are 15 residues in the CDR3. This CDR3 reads CASSQRRIVGTEAFF. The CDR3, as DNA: TGTGCCAGCAGTCAGAGACGGATTGTAGGCACTGAAGCTTTCTTT.

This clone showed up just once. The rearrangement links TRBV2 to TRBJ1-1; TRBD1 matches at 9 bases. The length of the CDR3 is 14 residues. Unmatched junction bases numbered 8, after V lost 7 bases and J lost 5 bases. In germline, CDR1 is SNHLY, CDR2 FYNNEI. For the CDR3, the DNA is TGTGCCAGCATGAAGGGACAGGGTTTTACTGAAGCTTTCTTT. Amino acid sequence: CASMKGQGFTEAFF.

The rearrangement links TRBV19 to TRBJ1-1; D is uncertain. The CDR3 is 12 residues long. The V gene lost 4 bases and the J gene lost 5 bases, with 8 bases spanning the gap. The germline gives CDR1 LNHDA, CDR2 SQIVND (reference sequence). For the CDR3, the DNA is TGTGCCAGTAGTAAACGACAAACTGAAGCTTTCTTT. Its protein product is CASSKRQTEAFF.

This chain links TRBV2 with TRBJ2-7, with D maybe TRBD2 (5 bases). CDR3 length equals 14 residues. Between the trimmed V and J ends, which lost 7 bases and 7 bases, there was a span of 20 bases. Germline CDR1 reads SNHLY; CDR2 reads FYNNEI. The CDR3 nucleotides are TGTGCCAGCAAGTGGGTCGAGGGTGGGTTGGAGCAGTACTTC. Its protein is CASKWVEGGLEQYF.

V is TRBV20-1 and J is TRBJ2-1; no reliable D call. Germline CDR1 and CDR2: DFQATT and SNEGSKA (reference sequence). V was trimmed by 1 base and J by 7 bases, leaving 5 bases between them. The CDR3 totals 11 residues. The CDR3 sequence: CSARAQNEQFF. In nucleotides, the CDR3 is TGCAGTGCTAGAGCCCAGAATGAGCAGTTCTTC.

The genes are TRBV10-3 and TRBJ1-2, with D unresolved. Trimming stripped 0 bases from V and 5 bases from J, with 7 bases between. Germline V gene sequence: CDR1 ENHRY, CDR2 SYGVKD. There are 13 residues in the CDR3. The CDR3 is CAISESNYYGYTF. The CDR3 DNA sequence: TGTGCCATCAGTGAGTCGAATTATTATGGCTACACCTTC.

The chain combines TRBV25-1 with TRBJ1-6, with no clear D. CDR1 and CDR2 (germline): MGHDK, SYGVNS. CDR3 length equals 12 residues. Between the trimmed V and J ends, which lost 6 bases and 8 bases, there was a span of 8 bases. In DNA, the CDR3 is TGTGCCAGCAGGGTTTTTGATTCACCCCTCCACTTT. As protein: CASRVFDSPLHF.

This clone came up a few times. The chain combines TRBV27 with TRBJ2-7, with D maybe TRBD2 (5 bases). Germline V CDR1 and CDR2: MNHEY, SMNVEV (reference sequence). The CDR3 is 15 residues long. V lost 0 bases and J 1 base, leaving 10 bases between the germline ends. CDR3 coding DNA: TGTGCCAGCAGTTTATCCCAAAGCGGTTCCTACGAGCAGTACTTC. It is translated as CASSLSQSGSYEQYF.

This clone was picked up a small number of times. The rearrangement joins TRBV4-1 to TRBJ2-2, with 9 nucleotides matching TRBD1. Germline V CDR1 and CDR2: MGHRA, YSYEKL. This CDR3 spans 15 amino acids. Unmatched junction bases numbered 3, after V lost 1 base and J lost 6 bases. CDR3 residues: CASSQVGTGPGELFF. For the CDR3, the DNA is TGCGCCAGCAGCCAAGTCGGGACAGGGCCCGGGGAGCTGTTTTTT.

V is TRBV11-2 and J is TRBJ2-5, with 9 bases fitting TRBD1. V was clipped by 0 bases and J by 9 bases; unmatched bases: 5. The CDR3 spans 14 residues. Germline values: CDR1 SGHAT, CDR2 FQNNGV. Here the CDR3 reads CASSLEGDRAAQYF. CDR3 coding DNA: TGTGCCAGCAGCTTAGAAGGGGACAGGGCCGCCCAGTACTTC. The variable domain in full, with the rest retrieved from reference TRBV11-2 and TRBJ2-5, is EAGVAQSPRYKIIEKRQSVAFWCNPISGHATLYWYQQILGQGPKLLIQFQNNGVVDDSQLPKDRFSAERLKGVDSTLKIQPAKLEDSAVYLCASSLEGDRAAQYFGPGTRLLVL.

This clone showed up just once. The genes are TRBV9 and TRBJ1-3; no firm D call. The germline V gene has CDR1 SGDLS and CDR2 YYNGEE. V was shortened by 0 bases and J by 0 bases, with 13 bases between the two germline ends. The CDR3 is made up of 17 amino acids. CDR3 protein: CASSVGGRLTSGNTIYF. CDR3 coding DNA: TGTGCCAGCAGCGTAGGAGGCAGATTAACCTCTGGAAACACCATATATTTT.

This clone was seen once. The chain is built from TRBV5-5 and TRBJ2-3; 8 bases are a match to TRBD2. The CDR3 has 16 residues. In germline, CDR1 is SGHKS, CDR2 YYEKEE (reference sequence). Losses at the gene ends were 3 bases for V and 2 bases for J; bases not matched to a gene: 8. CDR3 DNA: TGTGCCAGCAGCTACCGCGGGGGGACCAACACAGATACGCAGTATTTT. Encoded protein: CASSYRGGTNTDTQYF.

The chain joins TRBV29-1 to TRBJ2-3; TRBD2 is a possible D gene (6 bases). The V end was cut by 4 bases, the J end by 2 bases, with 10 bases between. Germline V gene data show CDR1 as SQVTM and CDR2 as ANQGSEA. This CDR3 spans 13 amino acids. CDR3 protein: CSVARTNTDTQYF. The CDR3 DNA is TGCAGCGTTGCGAGGACTAACACAGATACGCAGTATTTT.

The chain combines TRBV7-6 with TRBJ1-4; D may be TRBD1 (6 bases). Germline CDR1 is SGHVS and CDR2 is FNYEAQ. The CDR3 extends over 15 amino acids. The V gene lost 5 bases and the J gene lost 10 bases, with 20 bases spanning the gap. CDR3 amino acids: CASSPPGARGGKLFF. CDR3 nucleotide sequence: TGTGCCAGCAGCCCCCCAGGGGCAAGGGGGGGAAAACTGTTTTTT.

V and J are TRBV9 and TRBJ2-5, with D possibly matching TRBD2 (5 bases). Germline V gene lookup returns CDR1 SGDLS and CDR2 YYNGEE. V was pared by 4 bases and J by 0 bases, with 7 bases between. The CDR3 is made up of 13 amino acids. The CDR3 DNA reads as TGTGCCAGCAGCTCGGACTACCAAGAGACCCAGTACTTC. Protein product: CASSSDYQETQYF.

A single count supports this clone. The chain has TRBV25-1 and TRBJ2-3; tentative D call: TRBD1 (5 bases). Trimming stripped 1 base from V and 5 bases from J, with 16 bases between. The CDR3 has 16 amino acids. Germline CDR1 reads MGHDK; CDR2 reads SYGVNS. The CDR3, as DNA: TGTGCCAGCAGTGAATTTGGGGTAGGGGTCATAGATACGCAGTATTTT. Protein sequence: CASSEFGVGVIDTQYF.

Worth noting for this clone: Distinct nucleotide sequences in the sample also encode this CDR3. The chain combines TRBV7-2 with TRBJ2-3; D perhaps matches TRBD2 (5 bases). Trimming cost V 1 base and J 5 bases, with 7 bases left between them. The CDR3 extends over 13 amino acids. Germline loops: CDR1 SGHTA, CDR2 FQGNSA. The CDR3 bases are TGTGCCAGCAGCTTAGGAGGGCGAGATACGCAGTATTTT. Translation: CASSLGGRDTQYF. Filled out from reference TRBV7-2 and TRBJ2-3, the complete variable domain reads GAGVSQSPSNKVTEKGKDVELRCDPISGHTALYWYRQSLGQGLEFLIYFQGNSAPDKSGLPSDRFSAERTGGSVSTLTIQRTQQEDSAVYLCASSLGGRDTQYFGPGTRLTVL.

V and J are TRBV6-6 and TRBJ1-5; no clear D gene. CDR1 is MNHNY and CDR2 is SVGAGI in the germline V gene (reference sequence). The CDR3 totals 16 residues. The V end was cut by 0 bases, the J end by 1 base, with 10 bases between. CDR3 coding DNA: TGTGCCAGCAGTTACTCGATTACGGGAAGCAATCAGCCCCAGCATTTT. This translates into CASSYSITGSNQPQHF.

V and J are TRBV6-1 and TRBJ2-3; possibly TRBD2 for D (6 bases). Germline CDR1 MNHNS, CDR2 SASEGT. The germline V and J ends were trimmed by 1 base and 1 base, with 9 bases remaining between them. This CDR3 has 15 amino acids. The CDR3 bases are TGTGCCAGCAGTGAAGGGTGGAGGGGCACAGATACGCAGTATTTT. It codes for CASSEGWRGTDTQYF.

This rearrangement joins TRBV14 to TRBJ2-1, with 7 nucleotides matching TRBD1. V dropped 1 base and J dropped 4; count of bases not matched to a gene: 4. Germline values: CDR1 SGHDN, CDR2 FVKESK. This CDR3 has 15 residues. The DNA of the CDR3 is TGTGCCAGCAGCCAAGCGGGACAGAGATACAATGAGCAGTTCTTC. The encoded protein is CASSQAGQRYNEQFF.

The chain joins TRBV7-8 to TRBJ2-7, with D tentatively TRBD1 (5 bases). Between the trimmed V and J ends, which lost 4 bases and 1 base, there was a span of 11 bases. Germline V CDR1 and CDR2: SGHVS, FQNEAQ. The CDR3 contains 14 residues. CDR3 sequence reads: CASSYSRASYEQYF. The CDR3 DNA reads TGTGCCAGCAGCTATTCCAGGGCGTCCTACGAGCAGTACTTC.

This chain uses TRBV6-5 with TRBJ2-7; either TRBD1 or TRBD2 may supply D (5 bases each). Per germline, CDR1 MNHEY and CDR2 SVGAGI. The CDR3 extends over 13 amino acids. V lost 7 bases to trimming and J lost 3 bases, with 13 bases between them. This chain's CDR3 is CASIGTASYEQYF. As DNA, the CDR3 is TGTGCCAGCATTGGGACGGCGAGCTACGAGCAGTACTTC.

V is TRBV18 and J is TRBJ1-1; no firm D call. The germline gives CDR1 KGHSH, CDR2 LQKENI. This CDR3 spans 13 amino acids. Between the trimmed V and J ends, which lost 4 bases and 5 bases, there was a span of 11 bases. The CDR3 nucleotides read TGTGCCAGCTCACTGCAAATACGTACTGAAGCTTTCTTT. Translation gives CASSLQIRTEAFF.

For the CDR3, the DNA is TGTGCCAGCAGCTTGCAGCAGGGAATCTATGGCTACACCTTC. This gives the protein CASSLQQGIYGYTF. This sequence joins TRBV5-5 and TRBJ1-2; tentatively, D is TRBD1 (5 bases). Trimming left V 1 base short and J 4 bases short, with 11 bases between. CDR1 is SGHKS and CDR2 is YYEKEE in the germline V gene (reference sequence). The CDR3 is made up of 14 amino acids. The entire variable domain, with the rest obtained from reference TRBV5-5 and TRBJ1-2, is as follows: DAGVTQSPTHLIKTRGQQVTLRCSPISGHKSVSWYQQVLGQGPQFIFQYYEKEERGRGNFPDRFSARQFPNYSSELNVNALLLGDSALYLCASSLQQGIYGYTFGSGTRLTVV.

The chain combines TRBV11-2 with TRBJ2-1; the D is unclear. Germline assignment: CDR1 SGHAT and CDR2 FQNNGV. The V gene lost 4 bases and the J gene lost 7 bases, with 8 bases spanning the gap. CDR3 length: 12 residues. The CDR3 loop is CASSSEQNEQFF. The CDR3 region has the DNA TGTGCCAGCAGCTCCGAGCAGAATGAGCAGTTCTTC. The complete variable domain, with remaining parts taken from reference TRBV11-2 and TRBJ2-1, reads EAGVAQSPRYKIIEKRQSVAFWCNPISGHATLYWYQQILGQGPKLLIQFQNNGVVDDSQLPKDRFSAERLKGVDSTLKIQPAKLEDSAVYLCASSSEQNEQFFGPGTRLTVL.

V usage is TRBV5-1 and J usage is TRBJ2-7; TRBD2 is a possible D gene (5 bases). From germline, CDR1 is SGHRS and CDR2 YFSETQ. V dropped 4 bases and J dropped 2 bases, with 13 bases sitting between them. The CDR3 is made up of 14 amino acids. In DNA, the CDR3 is TGCGCCAGCAGCCCGGGGATATTCACCTACGAGCAGTACTTC. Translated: CASSPGIFTYEQYF. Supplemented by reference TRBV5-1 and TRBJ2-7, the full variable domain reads KAGVTQTPRYLIKTRGQQVTLSCSPISGHRSVSWYQQTPGQGLQFLFEYFSETQRNKGNFPGRFSGRQFSNSRSEMNVSTLELGDSALYLCASSPGIFTYEQYFGPGTRLTVT.

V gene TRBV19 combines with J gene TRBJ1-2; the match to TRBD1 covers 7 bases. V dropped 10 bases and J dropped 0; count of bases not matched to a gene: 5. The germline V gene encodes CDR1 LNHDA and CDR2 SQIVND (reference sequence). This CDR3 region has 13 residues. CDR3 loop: CATSGGPNYGYTF. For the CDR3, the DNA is TGTGCCACCTCAGGGGGGCCTAACTATGGCTACACCTTC.